These 21 T cell receptor beta chains originate from one sample sequenced in a study of cytomegalovirus exposure and HLA in healthy donors. TCRdb keeps only in-frame clones here, not all; method: immunoSEQ multiplex PCR. The sample yields hundreds of thousands of clones, approximately 82% seen once. The material sequenced was PBMCs. These receptors came from a woman between 18 and 29 years old in good health and CMV-seronegative.

This rearrangement joins TRBV6-5 to TRBJ1-5; possible D gene TRBD1, 6 bases. Germline CDR1 is MNHEY and CDR2 is SVGAGI. The CDR3 consists of 15 residues. The V and J ends lost 6 bases and 1 base respectively, with 13 bases between them. The CDR3 DNA reads as TGTGCCAGCAGCCAACAGGGCCTGAGCAATCAGCCCCAGCATTTT. Translated: CASSQQGLSNQPQHF.

This clone was seen more than once but under ten times. The chain uses TRBV11-2 and TRBJ2-2, with TRBD2 matching 8 bases. Germline CDR1 and CDR2: SGHAT and FQNNGV. V lost 5 bases and J lost 3; bases outside the gene matches: 8. The CDR3 has 16 amino acids. CDR3 loop: CASSRPGGAYTGELFF. CDR3 coding DNA: TGTGCCAGCAGCCGGCCCGGGGGGGCTTACACCGGGGAGCTGTTTTTT.

V usage is TRBV4-1 and J usage is TRBJ2-7, with D tentatively TRBD2 (5 bases). Germline V CDR1 and CDR2: MGHRA, YSYEKL. V lost 0 bases, J lost 4 bases, and 13 bases lay in between. The CDR3 loop spans 15 amino acids. CDR3 sequence reads: CASSQDERSLYEQYF. The CDR3 DNA follows: TGCGCCAGCAGCCAAGATGAGCGGAGCTTATACGAGCAGTACTTC.

Only one count was recorded for this clone. This chain connects TRBV6-1 to TRBJ1-2; D is uncertain. CDR3 size: 14 residues. The ends were cut back, 4 bases at V and 4 bases at J, with 13 bases in the middle. CDR1 and CDR2 (germline): MNHNS, SASEGT. CDR3 amino acids: CASSGESGPYGYTF. Written as DNA, the CDR3 is TGTGCCAGCAGTGGCGAATCGGGCCCCTATGGCTACACCTTC.

V usage is TRBV19 and J usage is TRBJ2-2, with 7 bases fitting TRBD2. Germline-derived CDR1 and CDR2 are LNHDA and SQIVND (reference sequence). The CDR3 extends over 12 amino acids. With 4 bases clipped from V and 7 bases from J, the junction kept 0 bases outside the gene matches. CDR3 region: CASSKRDGELFF. CDR3 coding DNA: TGTGCCAGTAGTAAGCGGGACGGGGAGCTGTTTTTT.

The chain uses TRBV29-1 and TRBJ1-1; the D gene is possibly TRBD1 (6 bases). CDR1 is SQVTM, CDR2 ANQGSEA, per germline. This CDR3 is built from 15 residues. Trimming shortened V by 3 bases and J by 0 bases, and 14 bases separated the two germline ends. The CDR3 reads CSVETPGGLNTEAFF. CDR3 nucleotide sequence: TGCAGCGTTGAGACTCCGGGGGGGCTGAACACTGAAGCTTTCTTT.

The chain couples TRBV19 to TRBJ2-7; 7 bases agree with TRBD1. Germline values: CDR1 LNHDA, CDR2 SQIVND (reference sequence). The CDR3 totals 16 residues. Trimming cost V 5 bases and J 2 bases; bases outside gene matches: 12. CDR3 region: CASSRPRTGRTYEQYF. The CDR3 nucleotides read TGTGCCAGTAGTCGACCTAGGACAGGACGAACCTACGAGCAGTACTTC.

This chain joins TRBV9 and TRBJ2-1; 9 positions agree with TRBD2. V shed 3 bases and J 10 bases; nucleotides not matched to a gene: 11. The V gene's germline CDR1 is SGDLS and CDR2 YYNGEE. The CDR3 length is 15 residues. This CDR3 is CASSAREGRELEQFF. The CDR3 DNA reads as TGTGCCAGCAGCGCGCGGGAGGGCCGAGAGTTAGAGCAGTTCTTC.

The chain links TRBV10-3 to TRBJ2-1; 9 bases line up with TRBD2. Trimming at V came to 2 bases and at J to 6 bases, leaving 5 bases not matched to a gene. Germline V gives CDR1 ENHRY, CDR2 SYGVKD. This CDR3 is 15 amino acids long. CDR3 DNA: TGTGCCATCAGTGAGGCGGCGGGAGGGATCAATGAGCAGTTCTTC. Its protein is CAISEAAGGINEQFF.

The count of this clone is one. The chain couples TRBV27 to TRBJ2-1; D uncertain. V was cut by 6 bases and J by 2 bases, with 8 bases left in between. Germline V gene lookup returns CDR1 MNHEY and CDR2 SMNVEV (reference sequence). CDR3 length: 13 amino acids. The CDR3 spells CASSVTAYNEQFF. The DNA of the CDR3 is TGTGCCAGCAGCGTAACTGCCTACAATGAGCAGTTCTTC.

The chain uses TRBV29-1 and TRBJ2-1, with TRBD2 identical over 7 bases. Germline V gene lookup returns CDR1 SQVTM and CDR2 ANQGSEA. The length of the CDR3 is 15 residues. Unmatched junction bases numbered 6, after V lost 1 base and J lost 3 bases. CDR3 amino acids: CSVEGQAGIYNEQFF. The CDR3 nucleotides are TGCAGCGTTGAAGGGCAAGCGGGGATCTACAATGAGCAGTTCTTC.

This clone was seen once. This chain joins TRBV27 and TRBJ2-1, with 10 bases fitting TRBD2. Germline V gene lookup returns CDR1 MNHEY and CDR2 SMNVEV (reference sequence). The CDR3 totals 15 residues. V lost 5 bases to trimming and J lost 10 bases; unmatched junction nucleotides: 11. CDR3 sequence: CASSKASGSRREQFF. The CDR3 DNA reads TGTGCCAGCAGTAAAGCTAGCGGGAGCCGAAGGGAGCAGTTCTTC.

The chain uses TRBV11-2 and TRBJ1-2, with 7 bases matching TRBD1. The germline CDR1 and CDR2 sequences are SGHAT and FQNNGV. The CDR3 length is 13 residues. Unmatched junction bases numbered 6, after V lost 5 bases and J lost 6 bases. The CDR3 nucleotides are TGTGCCAGCAGCACGGTAGGGGGCGATGGCTACACCTTC. It codes for CASSTVGGDGYTF.

This clone has more than one count but fewer than ten. The J gene is TRBJ1-2, the V gene TRBV4-1; D call uncertain. Germline CDR1 reads MGHRA; CDR2 reads YSYEKL. The ends were cut back, 0 bases at V and 1 base at J, with 6 bases in the middle. The CDR3 runs 14 residues. The DNA of the CDR3 is TGCGCCAGCAGCCAAGAAAAGGGTAACTATGGCTACACCTTC. As protein: CASSQEKGNYGYTF.

This sequence joins TRBV29-1 and TRBJ2-3, with 13 bases aligning to TRBD2. Germline trimming cut 0 bases from V and 5 bases from J; bases unmatched to any gene: 14. CDR1 SQVTM and CDR2 ANQGSEA come from the germline V gene. This CDR3 is built from 19 residues. The CDR3: CSVEDLDYGLAGDIDTQYF. The CDR3, as DNA: TGCAGCGTTGAAGATCTCGACTACGGACTAGCGGGGGATATAGATACGCAGTATTTT.

This clone was picked up a small number of times. The chain is built from TRBV28 and TRBJ1-2; 11 nucleotides align to TRBD1. The germline CDR1 and CDR2 sequences are MDHEN and SYDVKM. The ends lost 9 bases at V and 2 bases at J; junction bases unmatched: 5. The length of the CDR3 is 14 residues. The CDR3 coding sequence is TGTGCCAGTAGCCGGACAGGGGGCAACTATGGCTACACCTTC. Translating it yields CASSRTGGNYGYTF.

In its sample, this clone was seen a few times. The V and J genes are TRBV10-3 and TRBJ2-1; 11 bases map to TRBD2. CDR1 and CDR2 from the germline V gene are ENHRY and SYGVKD. The CDR3 contains 12 residues. The trim removed 8 bases at V and 8 bases at J, leaving 2 bases unmatched. This CDR3 reads CAISLAGDEQFF. The DNA of the CDR3 is TGTGCCATCTCACTAGCGGGAGATGAGCAGTTCTTC.

V and J are TRBV4-1 and TRBJ1-5, with D possibly matching TRBD1 (5 bases). Germline CDR1 and CDR2: MGHRA and YSYEKL. The CDR3 extends over 17 amino acids. The V end was cut by 0 bases, the J end by 1 base, with 13 bases between. Here the CDR3 DNA reads TGCGCCAGCAGCCAAGAGGGGACTGCGTTAAGCAATCAGCCCCAGCATTTT. Amino acid sequence: CASSQEGTALSNQPQHF.

The V call is TRBV18, the J call TRBJ1-5, with a possible D match to TRBD1 (6 bases). Germline V lookup: CDR1 KGHSH, CDR2 LQKENI. Trimming removed 1 base at V and 2 bases at J, with 12 bases between. This CDR3 region has 16 residues. CDR3 sequence: CASSPRYREGNQPQHF. The CDR3 DNA sequence: TGTGCCAGCTCACCACGGTACAGGGAGGGCAATCAGCCCCAGCATTTT.

The chain uses TRBV6-1 and TRBJ2-1; 8 nucleotides align to TRBD1. Unmatched junction bases numbered 5, after V lost 2 bases and J lost 2 bases. The CDR3 is 16 residues long. Germline values: CDR1 MNHNS, CDR2 SASEGT. The CDR3 reads CASSESQGAPYNEQFF. The CDR3 DNA follows: TGTGCCAGCAGTGAAAGTCAGGGGGCCCCCTACAATGAGCAGTTCTTC.

This clone was detected once. The CDR3 DNA follows: TGTGCCAGCAGTGAACCCAGACAGGCTTTGAACACTGAAGCTTTCTTT. Protein: CASSEPRQALNTEAFF. The chain is built from TRBV6-1 and TRBJ1-1, with a weak D call TRBD1 (6 bases). This CDR3 has 16 amino acids. Germline CDR1 and CDR2: MNHNS and SASEGT. Trimming cost V 2 bases and J 0 bases, with 13 bases left between them.